Below are 4 T cell receptor beta chains sequenced from a single sample in a study of CD8 T cells in Susac syndrome. The RNA, about 0.5 to 1 ug, was put through reverse transcription using random hexamers. Each CDR3 protein gets one entry after TCRdb re-called the immunoSEQ multiplex PCR reads with MiXCR. The sample has 120,000 or so distinct CDR3 sequences; nearly 96% are singletons. Specimen: CD4+ T cells from PBMCs. The receptors come from a human donor with Susac syndrome.

This clonotype appeared once. This chain connects TRBV6-1 to TRBJ2-5; D may be TRBD1 (5 bases). CDR1 and CDR2 (germline): MNHNS, SASEGT. With 2 bases removed from V and 7 bases from J, the gap between germline ends came to 17 bases. The CDR3 contains 15 residues. CDR3 in amino acids: CASSEPGRERGTQYF. The CDR3 DNA sequence: TGTGCCAGCAGTGAACCCGGCAGGGAACGTGGGACCCAGTACTTC.

The chain links TRBV18 to TRBJ2-1; D unresolved. Germline-derived CDR1 and CDR2 are KGHSH and LQKENI. Trimming removed 0 bases at V and 2 bases at J, with 11 bases between. The CDR3 sequence is 16 residues long. The CDR3 is CASSPPTGRPYNEQFF. CDR3 sequence (DNA): TGTGCCAGCTCACCACCTACCGGCAGACCCTACAATGAGCAGTTCTTC.

V and J are TRBV25-1 and TRBJ2-1, with D perhaps matching TRBD1 (5 bases). The length of the CDR3 is 16 residues. Deletions cut 0 bases from V and 5 bases from J, with 14 bases between. Germline loops: CDR1 MGHDK, CDR2 SYGVNS. The CDR3 bases are TGTGCCAGCAGTGAATATACCCGGAAGGGGAACAATGAGCAGTTCTTC. As protein: CASSEYTRKGNNEQFF.

V is TRBV20-1 and J is TRBJ2-2, with TRBD2 matching over 10 bases. The ends lost 1 base at V and 7 bases at J; junction bases unmatched: 6. This CDR3 has 15 amino acids. Looked up from germline, CDR1 is DFQATT and CDR2 is SNEGSKA (reference sequence). The chain's CDR3 is CSARGTSGRIGELFF. Here the CDR3 DNA reads TGCAGTGCTAGAGGGACTAGCGGCCGCATCGGGGAGCTGTTTTTT.